These 27 T cell receptor beta chains were sequenced from one sample in a study of regulatory T cells in long-lasting Graves disease. The sample's time point: newly diagnosed GD, antithyroid drugs for less than 3 months. PBMCs provided the RNA from which the TCR library was made. The authors built TCR beta libraries using iRepertoire HTBI primers and Arm-PCR of CDR3 regions. Using its own MiXCR run on the multiplex PCR reads, TCRdb lists one record per CDR3 protein. Of under 800,000 distinct CDR3 sequences detected, around 15% appear once; the ten largest clones hold around 19%. This sample was shared with a second study, whose subject was T cells in Graves' hyperthyroidism and ophthalmopathy.

Source: peripheral blood mononuclear cells (PBMCs), taken at new diagnosis, from a patient treated with antithyroid drugs. These receptors all come from a woman aged 30 to 39 with Graves disease.

This clonotype was counted many times. The J gene is TRBJ2-4, the V gene TRBV7-2; possibly TRBD2 for D (5 bases). The germline CDR1 and CDR2 sequences are SGHTA and FQGNSA. The CDR3 contains 11 residues. V lost 4 bases and J lost 7, with 5 bases in between. The DNA for the CDR3 is TGTGCCAGCAGCTCGGGGAACATTCAGTACTTC. Residues: CASSSGNIQYF.

Note on this clonotype: A junction end diverges from the germline sequence, so it may reflect a read error. This chain uses TRBV5-1 with TRBJ2-2; 9 positions match TRBD2. Per germline, CDR1 SGHRS and CDR2 YFSETQ. The CDR3 runs to 14 residues. Here the CDR3 DNA reads TGCGCCAGCAGGGGACTAGCCTCCACCGGGGAGCCGTTTTTT. Translating it yields CASRGLASTGEPFF. The complete variable domain, with remaining parts taken from reference TRBV5-1 and TRBJ2-2, reads KAGVTQTPRYLIKTRGQQVTLSCSPISGHRSVSWYQQTPGQGLQFLFEYFSETQRNKGNFPGRFSGRQFSNSRSEMNVSTLELGDSALYLCASRGLASTGEPFFGEGSRLTVL.

This chain links TRBV7-2 with TRBJ1-4; D is possibly TRBD1 (6 bases). CDR1 and CDR2 (germline): SGHTA, FQGNSA. V was cut by 0 bases and J by 3 bases, with 20 bases left in between. CDR3 length: 19 amino acids. Here the CDR3 DNA reads TGTGCCAGCAGCTTAGCGTTTGGCGGCAGGGGTGGTGCTAATGAAAAACTGTTTTTT. Translation: CASSLAFGGRGGANEKLFF.

Turning to this clonotype: A much larger clone lies a single base off, so this may be a read error. Since the CDR3 does not end with the conserved phenylalanine or tryptophan, this likely comes from a read error. The chain combines TRBV6-1 with TRBJ1-1; a possible D gene is TRBD1 (6 bases). V gave up 6 bases and J gave up 1 base, with 15 bases separating them. CDR1 is MNHNS, CDR2 SASEGT, per germline. The CDR3 has 15 residues. The CDR3 nucleotides are TGTGCCAGCAGGTCGGGGGGGGCCGGGAACACTGAAGCTTTCCTT. Translating it yields CASRSGGAGNTEAFL.

This clonotype was recorded many times. This sequence joins TRBV28 and TRBJ1-5; the match to TRBD1 covers 10 bases. This CDR3 has 16 amino acids. V shed 11 bases, J shed 6 bases, and the junction held 16 bases outside the gene matches. Germline V CDR1 and CDR2: MDHEN, SYDVKM. The CDR3 DNA follows: TGTGCCGGGGCTGGAGGGGACAGGGGAACCGGTCAGCCCCAGCATTTT. This gives the protein CAGAGGDRGTGQPQHF.

This clonotype was recorded at least ten times. The CDR3 DNA is TGTGCCAGCGCTTCAGGGGTTACTAGCACAGATACGCAGTATTTT. Translating it yields CASASGVTSTDTQYF. The J gene is TRBJ2-3, the V gene TRBV10-3; D may be TRBD1 (6 bases). The germline CDR1 and CDR2 sequences are ENHRY and SYGVKD. V was clipped by 10 bases and J by 0 bases, with 17 bases between them. The CDR3 is made up of 15 amino acids.

This clonotype was seen at least ten times. The rearrangement links TRBV18 to TRBJ1-1; TRBD1 might be the D (5 bases). Germline CDR1 reads KGHSH; CDR2 reads LQKENI. The CDR3 runs to 15 residues. Trimming pared 2 bases from V and 3 bases from J, leaving 13 bases between. The CDR3 DNA is TGTGCCAGCTCACCAAACAGGAATTCGTACACTGAAGCTTTCTTT. This gives the protein CASSPNRNSYTEAFF.

In its sample, this clonotype was seen many times. The V and J genes are TRBV15 and TRBJ2-3; possible D gene TRBD2, 6 bases. The ends were cut back, 9 bases at V and 3 bases at J, with 19 bases in the middle. The CDR3 runs to 15 residues. Looked up from germline, CDR1 is LNHNV and CDR2 is YYDKDF (reference sequence). The DNA of the CDR3 is TGTGCCACTGGGTTGGATTCGCGGGGAACAGATACGCAGTATTTT. Protein: CATGLDSRGTDTQYF.

The J gene is TRBJ1-2, the V gene TRBV11-2, with D possibly matching TRBD1 (6 bases). Trimming shortened V by 1 base and J by 5 bases, and 11 bases separated the two germline ends. The length of the CDR3 is 14 residues. The germline V gene has CDR1 SGHAT and CDR2 FQNNGV. The CDR3: CASSLGHREYGYTF. The CDR3 DNA follows: TGTGCCAGCAGCTTAGGCCACAGGGAATATGGCTACACCTTC.

This clonotype was observed a few times. The gene calls are TRBV30 and TRBJ1-2; TRBD1 matches 8 bases. Per the germline V gene, CDR1 is GTSNPN and CDR2 is SVGIG (reference sequence). The CDR3 extends over 15 amino acids. Losses at the gene ends were 4 bases for V and 3 bases for J; bases not matched to a gene: 10. The CDR3, as DNA: TGTGCCTGGACTCCTCCGACAGGGGAGTACTATGGCTACACCTTC. It is translated as CAWTPPTGEYYGYTF.

This clonotype was recorded at least ten times. This chain links TRBV6-1 with TRBJ1-6; TRBD1 matches 10 bases. CDR3 length equals 13 residues. CDR1 and CDR2 from the germline V gene are MNHNS and SASEGT. V lost 10 bases to trimming and J lost 9 bases; unmatched junction nucleotides: 6. CDR3 loop: CATGTGDSSPLHF. Here the CDR3 DNA reads TGTGCCACCGGGACAGGGGACAGTTCACCCCTCCACTTT.

Concerning this clonotype: Being one base from a much bigger clone, this may be a read error. The chain has TRBV7-2 and TRBJ1-2; 8 bases match TRBD1. Germline V lookup: CDR1 SGHTA, CDR2 FQGNSA. V lost 7 bases to trimming and J lost 4 bases; unmatched junction nucleotides: 14. The CDR3 is made up of 16 amino acids. The CDR3 region has the DNA TGTGCCAGCAACCTCGATAACTCAGGGGGCGGCTATGGCTACACCTTC. Translated: CASNLDNSGGGYGYTF.

This clonotype was detected many times. The rearrangement joins TRBV28 to TRBJ2-3, with 8 bases lining up with TRBD1. The trim removed 5 bases at V and 8 bases at J, leaving 9 bases unmatched. CDR3 length equals 14 residues. The V gene's germline CDR1 is MDHEN and CDR2 SYDVKM. The CDR3 spells CASSTPGTGATQYF. DNA of the CDR3: TGTGCCAGCAGTACTCCCGGGACAGGAGCTACGCAGTATTTT.

V gene TRBV28 combines with J gene TRBJ2-7; 9 nucleotides agree with TRBD2. In germline, CDR1 is MDHEN, CDR2 SYDVKM. This CDR3 has 14 amino acids. Germline trimming cut 5 bases from V and 5 bases from J; bases unmatched to any gene: 7. The CDR3 protein is CASSGLATADEQYF. DNA for the CDR3: TGTGCCAGCAGTGGACTAGCGACGGCAGACGAGCAGTACTTC.

This clonotype has only a few counts. V is TRBV3-1 and J is TRBJ2-5; 7 bases are shared with TRBD2. CDR1 and CDR2 (germline): LGHDT, YNNKEL (reference sequence). The CDR3 is made up of 14 amino acids. J was trimmed by 5 bases and V by 4 bases; bases with no gene match: 7. CDR3 DNA: TGTGCCAGCAGCCGCTCTAGCGGTGTTGAGACCCAGTACTTC. The encoded protein is CASSRSSGVETQYF.

This clonotype was found a few times. The chain has TRBV19 and TRBJ1-6; 8 bases map to TRBD1. Germline loops: CDR1 LNHDA, CDR2 SQIVND (reference sequence). V trimming: 0 bases; J trimming: 10 bases; junction bases outside the gene matches: 5. The CDR3 sequence is 15 residues long. CDR3 loop: CASSIEGTGRSPLHF. CDR3 nucleotide sequence: TGTGCCAGTAGTATAGAGGGGACAGGACGGTCACCCCTCCACTTT. Complete variable domain (other parts from reference TRBV19 and TRBJ1-6): DGGITQSPKYLFRKEGQNVTLSCEQNLNHDAMYWYRQDPGQGLRLIYYSQIVNDFQKGDIAEGYSVSREKKESFPLTVTSAQKNPTAFYLCASSIEGTGRSPLHFGNGTRLTVT.

This clonotype was counted at least ten times. V gene TRBV6-1 combines with J gene TRBJ2-1; 8 nucleotides agree with TRBD1. The V gene's germline CDR1 is MNHNS and CDR2 SASEGT. This CDR3 comprises 18 residues. The V and J ends lost 7 bases and 6 bases, in that order; junction bases with no gene match: 20. The CDR3 DNA follows: TGTGCCAGCACGTATTACTTTTCCGGGACAGGCCTCAGCAATGAGCAGTTCTTC. It codes for CASTYYFSGTGLSNEQFF.

A few counts support this clonotype. The chain carries TRBV18 and TRBJ2-1, with D possibly matching TRBD1 (5 bases). The germline gives CDR1 KGHSH, CDR2 LQKENI. V lost 0 bases to trimming and J lost 6 bases, with 12 bases between them. This CDR3 spans 15 amino acids. DNA of the CDR3: TGTGCCAGCTCACCACCTAGGGCAGGGATCAATGAGCAGTTCTTC. Translation gives CASSPPRAGINEQFF.

A remark on this clonotype: This clone may be a read error of a much larger clone one base away. This rearrangement joins TRBV2 to TRBJ2-5; D call uncertain. V was shortened by 2 bases and J by 11 bases, with 15 bases between the two germline ends. The CDR3 loop spans 13 amino acids. Germline V gene lookup returns CDR1 SNHLY and CDR2 FYNNEI. The CDR3 here is CASSESGVLEQYF. In DNA, the CDR3 is TGTGCCAGCAGTGAATCTGGGGTGCTGGAGCAGTACTTC.

In its sample, this clonotype was seen many times. This chain connects TRBV11-2 to TRBJ2-1; 7 bases align to TRBD2. The V gene end was trimmed by 6 bases and the J gene end by 12 bases; junction bases not matched to a gene: 20. The V gene's germline CDR1 is SGHAT and CDR2 FQNNGV. The CDR3 extends over 16 amino acids. The CDR3, as DNA: TGTGCCAGCAGTGTAACACGACTAGCCGGGACTGGATGGCAGTTCTTC. Its protein product is CASSVTRLAGTGWQFF.

This clonotype occurred many times. The chain is built from TRBV11-2 and TRBJ2-2, with a tentative D call TRBD2 (5 bases). From germline, CDR1 is SGHAT and CDR2 FQNNGV. The germline V and J ends were trimmed by 5 bases and 0 bases, with 10 bases remaining between them. CDR3 length: 15 amino acids. The DNA for the CDR3 is TGTGCCAGCAGCCCTTCGGGGTCGAACACCGGGGAGCTGTTTTTT. Protein product: CASSPSGSNTGELFF.

The table lists this clonotype with many counts. The gene calls are TRBV12-3 or TRBV12-4 and TRBJ2-5; no reliable D call. The CDR3 spans 12 residues. The V end was cut by 5 bases, the J end by 4 bases, with 8 bases between. The CDR3 DNA follows: TGTGCCAGCAGTCCTCGCGGAGAGACCCAGTACTTC. This sequence encodes CASSPRGETQYF.

This clonotype has only a few counts. At one end, the junction sequence differs from germline, possibly due to a read error. The chain employs TRBV6-5 and TRBJ2-1; 9 nucleotides match TRBD2. From germline, CDR1 is MNHEY and CDR2 SVGAGI. The CDR3 sequence is 15 residues long. The CDR3 coding sequence is TGTGCCAGCAGTTACCCTGGGACTAGCTACGATGAGCAGTTCTTC. This gives the protein CASSYPGTSYDEQFF.

This clonotype showed up just a few times. The chain is built from TRBV7-9 and TRBJ2-2; the D gene is possibly TRBD2 (6 bases). V was shortened by 4 bases and J by 5 bases, with 8 bases between the two germline ends. Germline loops: CDR1 SEHNR, CDR2 FQNEAQ (reference sequence). The CDR3 is 13 residues long. The CDR3 sequence is CASSSLATGELFF. The CDR3 coding sequence is TGTGCCAGCAGCTCCCTAGCGACCGGGGAGCTGTTTTTT.

This clonotype was detected ten times or more. This chain links TRBV6-5 with TRBJ1-2; the D is unclear. Trimming cost V 2 bases and J 2 bases, with 6 bases left between them. This CDR3 has 13 residues. Germline loops: CDR1 MNHEY, CDR2 SVGAGI. CDR3 loop: CASSYGRNYGYTF. In DNA form, the CDR3 reads TGTGCCAGCAGTTACGGGAGGAACTATGGCTACACCTTC.

This clonotype was detected many times. The genes are TRBV2 and TRBJ1-5; D gene ambiguous. Germline V gives CDR1 SNHLY, CDR2 FYNNEI. V gave up 4 bases and J gave up 0 bases, with 10 bases separating them. This CDR3 has 15 residues. The chain's CDR3 is CASSVGGNSNQPQHF. The DNA of the CDR3 is TGTGCCAGCAGTGTGGGCGGGAATAGCAATCAGCCCCAGCATTTT. The full variable domain, its missing parts supplied by reference TRBV2 and TRBJ1-5, is EPEVTQTPSHQVTQMGQEVILRCVPISNHLYFYWYRQILGQKVEFLVSFYNNEISEKSEIFDDQFSVERPDGSNFTLKIRSTKLEDSAMYFCASSVGGNSNQPQHFGDGTRLSIL.

This clonotype was counted ten times or more. The rearrangement joins TRBV28 to TRBJ2-5; D unresolved. CDR3 size: 12 residues. Per the germline V gene, CDR1 is MDHEN and CDR2 is SYDVKM. V was cut by 8 bases and J by 7 bases, with 14 bases left in between. CDR3 sequence: CASRRPAGTQYF. The CDR3 DNA sequence: TGTGCCAGCCGCCGACCGGCCGGGACCCAGTACTTC.